This TCR beta chain was captured in a study of control samples from healthy donors and cancer patients. TCRdb keeps only in-frame clones here, not all; method: immunoSEQ multiplex PCR. In the table there are about 160,000 clones, under 96% of which are singletons. The V gene lost 1 base and the J gene lost 10 bases, with 11 bases spanning the gap. Germline values: CDR1 MDHEN, CDR2 SYDVKM. The CDR3 length is 13 residues. This clonotype originated in a young woman in good health. The genes are TRBV28 and TRBJ2-1; tentative D call: TRBD2 (5 bases). The sequenced material came from blood. This CDR3 is CASSLFPGYEQFF. CDR3 nucleotides: TGTGCCAGCAGTTTATTCCCGGGGTACGAGCAGTTCTTC.